This TCR beta chain is drawn from a study of human T cells and chemical hapten exposure. This clonotype came up many times. Time point reported: patch test 2, 6 weeks after DPC sensitization. Treatment here: therapeutic diphenylcyclopropenone sensitization with weekly scalp DPC. Trimming pared 1 base from V and 6 bases from J, leaving 7 bases between. CDR1 and CDR2 (germline): SGHAT, FQNNGV. The length of the CDR3 is 13 residues. TCRdb used MiXCR to reprocess the RACE reads, holding one entry per CDR3 protein. Seen here are around 360,000 distinct CDR3 sequences, about 6.9% observed once, and the top ten hold more than 5.5%.

This clonotype was obtained from a woman aged 18-29 years with alopecia areata. Some clones in this sample may be carry-over from other donors' samples. The chain has TRBV11-2 and TRBJ1-5, with D tentatively TRBD1 (6 bases). Sequenced material: whole blood, taken in connection with sensitization to the hapten diphenylcyclopropenone (DPC). The CDR3 is CASSLAGAQPQHF. As DNA, the CDR3 is TGTGCCAGCAGCTTAGCGGGGGCTCAGCCCCAGCATTTT.